This T cell receptor beta chain was identified in a study of technical replicates of blood from a few donors. After removal of 1 base from V and 4 bases from J, the junction contained 8 bases not matched to a gene. The V gene's germline CDR1 is SGHRS and CDR2 YFSETQ. CDR3 length: 16 amino acids. Sequenced by immunoSEQ multiplex PCR; TCRdb stores in-frame clones only, minus some. In the table there are about 62,000 clones, more than 75% of which are singletons. Material: PBMCs. The V and J genes are TRBV5-1 and TRBJ2-1; 7 bases fit TRBD2. The sequence came from a human donor in good health. Some clones in this sample may be carry-over from other donors' samples. Here the CDR3 DNA reads TGCGCCAGCAGCTTGAATGGCGGGAGAAATTACAATGAGCAGTTCTTC. This gives the protein CASSLNGGRNYNEQFF.